The present entry profiles one T cell receptor beta chain with its context. Its target is not known. The data stem from a study of beta chain features in type 1 diabetes. Study-level results: Among all four CD4+ subsets, Type 1 diabetes patients had TCRB CDR3s that were moderately but significantly shorter.

The germline V gene encodes CDR1 SGHAT and CDR2 FQNNGV. With 6 bases removed from V and 3 bases from J, the gap between germline ends came to 13 bases. The CDR3 consists of 14 residues. Expressed TCRB transcripts were sequenced because the entire RNA isolate underwent reverse transcription. TCRdb keeps only in-frame clones here, not all; method: immunoSEQ multiplex PCR. The sample consists of approximately 150,000 clones, about 12% of them appearing once. The sequencing input was central memory CD4+ T cells from blood. The J gene is TRBJ2-3, the V gene TRBV11-2; unclear D gene. The TCR comes from a man aged 18-30 years with type 1 diabetes. The CDR3 loop is CASRDQPGTDTQYF. The CDR3 DNA sequence: TGTGCCAGCAGAGATCAGCCGGGTACAGATACGCAGTATTTT.